Described below is a single TCR beta chain sequence and its context. The sample is drawn from a study of T cell responses to AZD1222 COVID-19 vaccine. V shed 6 bases and J shed 0 bases, with 15 bases lying between them. The length of the CDR3 is 15 residues. Germline V lookup: CDR1 MNHEY, CDR2 SMNVEV (reference sequence). Here immunoSEQ multiplex PCR was the method, and the copy in TCRdb shows in-frame clones only, minus some. The sample holds around 140,000 clones, nearly 95% seen once. The material sequenced was peripheral blood, taken on day 0 of AZD1222 vaccination. This clonotype was obtained from an adult in good health. The V and J genes are TRBV27 and TRBJ2-7, with TRBD2 as a possible D gene (5 bases). CDR3 DNA sequence: TGTGCCAGCAGCTTTCTCGGGGTAGGCTCCTACGAGCAGTACTTC. Amino acids: CASSFLGVGSYEQYF.